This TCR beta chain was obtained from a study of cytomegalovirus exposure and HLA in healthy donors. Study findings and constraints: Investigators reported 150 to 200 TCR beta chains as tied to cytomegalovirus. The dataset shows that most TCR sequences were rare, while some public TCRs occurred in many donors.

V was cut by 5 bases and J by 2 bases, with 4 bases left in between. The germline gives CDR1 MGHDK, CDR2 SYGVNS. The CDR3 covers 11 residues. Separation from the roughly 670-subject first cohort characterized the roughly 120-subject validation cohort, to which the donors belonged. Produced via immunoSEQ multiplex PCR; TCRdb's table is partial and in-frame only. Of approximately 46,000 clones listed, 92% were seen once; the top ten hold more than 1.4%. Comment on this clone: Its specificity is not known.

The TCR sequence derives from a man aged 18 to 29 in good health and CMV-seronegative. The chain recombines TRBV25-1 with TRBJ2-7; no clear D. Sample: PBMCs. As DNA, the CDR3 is TGTGCCAGCAGTCCCACCTACGAGCAGTACTTC. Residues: CASSPTYEQYF.